Listed here are 24 T cell receptor beta chains from one sample, sequenced in a study of regulatory T cells in long-lasting Graves disease. Arm-PCR of CDR3 regions and iRepertoire HTBI primers were used to build TCR beta libraries. Via MiXCR, TCRdb re-called the multiplex PCR reads, giving one row per CDR3 protein. The sample yields about 340,000 distinct CDR3 sequences, around a fifth seen once. Regarding time point: persistent/refractory GD, antithyroid drugs over 5 years with positive TRAb. Isolated PBMC RNA provided the starting material for the TCR library. Sequencing used peripheral blood mononuclear cells (PBMCs), obtained when the disease was refractory, from a patient treated with antithyroid drugs. The receptors derive from a female donor with Graves disease.

This clonotype turned up a few times. The chain couples TRBV20-1 to TRBJ1-2, with 7 bases matching TRBD1. V lost 6 bases to trimming and J lost 6 bases; unmatched junction nucleotides: 16. Germline CDR1 and CDR2: DFQATT and SNEGSKA (reference sequence). The CDR3 sequence is 15 residues long. The CDR3 nucleotides read TGCAGTGCCAAATTCGCCGGGACAGCCGGGGATGGCTACACCTTC. Amino acid sequence: CSAKFAGTAGDGYTF.

Concerning this clonotype itself: This may stem from a read error, because a much larger clone lies one nucleotide away. The gene calls are TRBV6-1 and TRBJ1-2, with no clear D. CDR3 length equals 11 residues. V was cut by 8 bases and J by 7 bases, with 11 bases left in between. Germline CDR1 and CDR2: MNHNS and SASEGT. The CDR3 DNA reads as TGTGCCAGCGAGTCCCCCGGTGGCTACACCTTC. This translates into CASESPGGYTF.

This clonotype was recorded at least ten times. The J gene is TRBJ1-1, the V gene TRBV27; 8 bases are shared with TRBD1. The V and J ends lost 2 bases and 7 bases, in that order; junction bases with no gene match: 6. The germline V gene encodes CDR1 MNHEY and CDR2 SMNVEV (reference sequence). The CDR3 contains 14 residues. CDR3 in DNA: TGTGCCAGCAGTTTAACGATCGGGACAGGTGAAGCTTTCTTT. This codes for CASSLTIGTGEAFF.

There are a few counts of this clonotype. The chain combines TRBV28 with TRBJ2-2; D remains ambiguous. The CDR3 totals 14 residues. The germline V and J ends were trimmed by 5 bases and 4 bases, with 11 bases remaining between them. Germline lookup yields CDR1 MDHEN and CDR2 SYDVKM. CDR3 protein: CASSRRTVTGELFF. CDR3 DNA sequence: TGTGCCAGCAGTCGACGGACGGTCACCGGGGAGCTGTTTTTT.

In its sample, this clonotype was seen many times. CDR3 bases: TGTGCCAGCAGTTTGGGGGTAGCGAACACTGAAGCTTTCTTT. Encoded protein: CASSLGVANTEAFF. V and J are TRBV28 and TRBJ1-1; tentative D call: TRBD1 (5 bases). V lost 3 bases and J 1 base, leaving 9 bases between the germline ends. There are 14 residues in the CDR3. From germline, CDR1 is MDHEN and CDR2 SYDVKM. Together with reference TRBV28 and TRBJ1-1, the CDR3 gives the full variable domain: DVKVTQSSRYLVKRTGEKVFLECVQDMDHENMFWYRQDPGLGLRLIYFSYDVKMKEKGDIPEGYSVSREKKERFSLILESASTNQTSMYLCASSLGVANTEAFFGQGTRLTVV.

This clonotype was seen many times. One end of the junction is discordant with germline, which a read error may explain. V is TRBV5-1 and J is TRBJ2-7; maybe TRBD1 (5 bases). Germline CDR1 is SGHRS and CDR2 is YFSETQ. The CDR3 extends over 14 amino acids. DNA of the CDR3: TGTGCCAGCAGCTTAGAAGCAGGGTCCTACGAGCAGTACTTC. Protein: CASSLEAGSYEQYF.

This clonotype was picked up many times. This chain uses TRBV4-3 with TRBJ2-5; 7 bases fit TRBD2. In germline, CDR1 is LGHNA, CDR2 YSLEER. The V gene end was trimmed by 4 bases and the J gene end by 7 bases; junction bases not matched to a gene: 9. The CDR3 length is 14 residues. This CDR3 is CASSPGLGEGTQYF. In DNA form, the CDR3 reads TGCGCCAGCAGCCCCGGACTAGGGGAAGGGACCCAGTACTTC.

Regarding this clonotype: A read error is possible here, since a much larger clone lies one base away. CDR3 in DNA: TGTGCCAGCAGCGAGGGTAGGGGGGAAAAAATGAACACTGAAGCTTTCTTT. Translated: CASSEGRGEKMNTEAFF. The chain links TRBV11-2 to TRBJ1-1, with D possibly matching TRBD1 (6 bases). Germline-derived CDR1 and CDR2 are SGHAT and FQNNGV. Trimming took off 5 bases at V and 0 bases at J, with 19 bases between the two ends. CDR3 length: 17 residues.

This clonotype was recorded a few times. The V call is TRBV11-2, the J call TRBJ1-1, with TRBD1 as a possible D gene (5 bases). Germline assignment: CDR1 SGHAT and CDR2 FQNNGV. This CDR3 region has 17 residues. The germline V and J ends were trimmed by 4 bases and 1 base, with 19 bases remaining between them. CDR3 DNA: TGTGCCAGCAGCTCAATACGAGGGGCAGGGTCGAACACTGAAGCTTTCTTT. Translation gives CASSSIRGAGSNTEAFF.

This clonotype was seen a handful of times. This chain connects TRBV10-3 to TRBJ1-6; D unresolved. V was pared by 2 bases and J by 10 bases, with 18 bases between. The germline CDR1 and CDR2 sequences are ENHRY and SYGVKD. CDR3 length: 16 residues. The CDR3, as DNA: TGTGCCATCAGTGAGGATGGTGGTGGCGGGGTCTCACCCCTCCACTTT. This sequence encodes CAISEDGGGGVSPLHF.

V gene TRBV4-3 combines with J gene TRBJ2-5, with TRBD2 matching over 7 bases. In germline, CDR1 is LGHNA, CDR2 YSLEER. Trimming removed 1 base from V and 5 bases from J; junction bases left unmatched: 10. The CDR3 spans 16 residues. The CDR3 DNA is TGCGCCAGCAGCCAAGTTGTTGCGGGGAGGGCTGAGACCCAGTACTTC. As protein: CASSQVVAGRAETQYF.

This chain links TRBV6-5 with TRBJ2-5; tentative D call: TRBD2 (5 bases). The V and J ends lost 0 bases and 2 bases respectively, with 10 bases between them. The CDR3 spans 15 residues. Looked up from germline, CDR1 is MNHEY and CDR2 is SVGAGI. DNA for the CDR3: TGTGCCAGCAGTTACTCGGGAGCGACACAAGAGACCCAGTACTTC. Translated, it gives CASSYSGATQETQYF.

This clonotype was seen a handful of times. This chain joins TRBV3-1 and TRBJ1-1; 11 bases are a match to TRBD1. V dropped 5 bases and J dropped 5; count of bases not matched to a gene: 7. Germline V gives CDR1 LGHDT, CDR2 YNNKEL (reference sequence). CDR3 size: 15 residues. Here the CDR3 DNA reads TGTGCCAGCAGCGCCGGGACAGGGGGTGCTACTGAAGCTTTCTTT. Amino acid sequence: CASSAGTGGATEAFF.

This clonotype was observed at least ten times. The V gene is TRBV2, the J gene TRBJ2-5; D is undetermined. CDR3 size: 12 residues. The V and J ends lost 7 bases and 2 bases respectively, with 8 bases between them. Germline CDR1 reads SNHLY; CDR2 reads FYNNEI. The CDR3 spells CASTWGQETQYF. In DNA, the CDR3 is TGTGCCAGCACATGGGGTCAAGAGACCCAGTACTTC.

There are many counts of this clonotype. The chain has TRBV19 and TRBJ1-5; D call uncertain. V lost 6 bases and J lost 4, with 19 bases in between. Per germline, CDR1 LNHDA and CDR2 SQIVND (reference sequence). CDR3 length: 16 amino acids. The CDR3 DNA follows: TGTGCCAGTAGCTTGATTCGTGGACGACATAATCAGCCCCAGCATTTT. Its translation: CASSLIRGRHNQPQHF.

CDR3 coding DNA: TGCAGTGCAACCGCCACAGGTGGCCCAACTAATGAAAAACTGTTTTTT. This gives the protein CSATATGGPTNEKLFF. This chain connects TRBV20-1 to TRBJ1-4; D may be TRBD1 (5 bases). The CDR3 has 16 residues. Germline V gene sequence: CDR1 DFQATT, CDR2 SNEGSKA (reference sequence). Between the trimmed V and J ends, which lost 6 bases and 0 bases, there was a span of 17 bases.

J is TRBJ2-7 and V is TRBV11-2; possibly TRBD1 or TRBD2 for D (5 bases each). Trimming took 5 bases from V and 2 from J, leaving 19 bases between them. CDR1 and CDR2 from the germline V gene are SGHAT and FQNNGV. This CDR3 region has 16 residues. CDR3 nucleotide sequence: TGTGCCAGCAGCCGAACCTCCGGGGCCGACCCCTACGAGCAGTACTTC. Amino acids: CASSRTSGADPYEQYF.

The V call is TRBV18, the J call TRBJ2-5; D is unresolved. CDR1 KGHSH and CDR2 LQKENI come from the germline V gene. This CDR3 has 15 residues. The V end was cut by 2 bases, the J end by 5 bases, with 15 bases between. The CDR3 protein is CASSPTHMGVETQYF. CDR3 DNA sequence: TGTGCCAGCTCACCAACACACATGGGTGTGGAGACCCAGTACTTC.

This clonotype was recorded many times. The gene calls are TRBV2 and TRBJ1-3; D gene unclear. The CDR3 has 12 amino acids. In germline, CDR1 is SNHLY, CDR2 FYNNEI. The V end was cut by 6 bases, the J end by 2 bases, with 5 bases between. Written as DNA, the CDR3 is TGTGCCAGCAGCCCCACTGGAAACACCATATATTTT. Its protein is CASSPTGNTIYF.

This clonotype was counted only a few times. The chain combines TRBV27 with TRBJ2-5; weak D call: TRBD2 (6 bases). The CDR3 totals 15 residues. Germline V gene lookup returns CDR1 MNHEY and CDR2 SMNVEV (reference sequence). V was cut by 3 bases and J by 4 bases, with 15 bases left in between. CDR3 amino acids: CASSLDGRDRETQYF. CDR3 DNA: TGTGCCAGCAGTTTGGATGGGCGGGATAGAGAGACCCAGTACTTC.

The V and J genes are TRBV9 and TRBJ1-2, with TRBD1 as a possible D gene (5 bases). CDR3 length: 16 amino acids. V was shortened by 3 bases and J by 7 bases, with 22 bases between the two germline ends. Germline loops: CDR1 SGDLS, CDR2 YYNGEE. For the CDR3, the DNA is TGTGCCAGCAGCGCCCACACCGGGACTCCGGTGGGTGGCTACACCTTC. Translating gives CASSAHTGTPVGGYTF.

This chain links TRBV29-1 with TRBJ2-2; 11 nucleotides agree with TRBD1. Germline V CDR1 and CDR2: SQVTM, ANQGSEA. The CDR3 runs 16 residues. Unmatched junction bases numbered 4, after V lost 4 bases and J lost 0 bases. CDR3: CSVAGQGAPNTGELFF. For the CDR3, the DNA is TGCAGCGTTGCCGGACAGGGGGCTCCGAACACCGGGGAGCTGTTTTTT.

There are a few counts of this clonotype. J is TRBJ1-1 and V is TRBV18; possibly TRBD1 for D (6 bases). In germline, CDR1 is KGHSH, CDR2 LQKENI. The ends were cut back, 2 bases at V and 4 bases at J, with 11 bases in the middle. The CDR3 is 14 amino acids. In DNA form, the CDR3 reads TGTGCCAGCTCACCAGAGAGGACAGCCACTGAAGCTTTCTTT. Protein sequence: CASSPERTATEAFF.

For this clonotype: This likely comes from a read error, as the CDR3 has no conserved phenylalanine or tryptophan at its end. No DNA is shown, since the ends of the CDR3 on it are uncertain; the CDR3 is the one TCRdb lists. CDR3 sequence: CASATGVSRECN. The chain carries TRBV5-1 and TRBJ1-4; the listed D gene, TRBD1, was not tested against the DNA. The CDR3 is 12 residues long, counting both termini. The V gene's germline CDR1 is SGHRS and CDR2 YFSETQ.